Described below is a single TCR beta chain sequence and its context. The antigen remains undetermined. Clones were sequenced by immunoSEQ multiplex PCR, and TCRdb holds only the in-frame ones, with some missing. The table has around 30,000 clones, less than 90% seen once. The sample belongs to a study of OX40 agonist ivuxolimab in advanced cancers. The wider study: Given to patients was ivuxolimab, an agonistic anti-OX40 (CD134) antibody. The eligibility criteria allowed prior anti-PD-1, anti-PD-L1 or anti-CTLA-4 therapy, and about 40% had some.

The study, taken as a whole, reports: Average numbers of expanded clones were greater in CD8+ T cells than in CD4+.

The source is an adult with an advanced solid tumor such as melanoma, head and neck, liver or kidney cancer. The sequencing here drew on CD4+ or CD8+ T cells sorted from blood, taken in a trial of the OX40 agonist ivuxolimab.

CDR3 coding DNA: TGTGCCAGCAGCTACCGAGACAGGGGGCACTCCTACAATGAGCAGTTCTTC. Amino acid sequence: CASSYRDRGHSYNEQFF. This chain connects TRBV11-2 to TRBJ2-1; 10 bases map to TRBD1. Germline V gene sequence: CDR1 SGHAT, CDR2 FQNNGV. This CDR3 is built from 17 residues. The ends lost 4 bases at V and 0 bases at J; junction bases unmatched: 6.